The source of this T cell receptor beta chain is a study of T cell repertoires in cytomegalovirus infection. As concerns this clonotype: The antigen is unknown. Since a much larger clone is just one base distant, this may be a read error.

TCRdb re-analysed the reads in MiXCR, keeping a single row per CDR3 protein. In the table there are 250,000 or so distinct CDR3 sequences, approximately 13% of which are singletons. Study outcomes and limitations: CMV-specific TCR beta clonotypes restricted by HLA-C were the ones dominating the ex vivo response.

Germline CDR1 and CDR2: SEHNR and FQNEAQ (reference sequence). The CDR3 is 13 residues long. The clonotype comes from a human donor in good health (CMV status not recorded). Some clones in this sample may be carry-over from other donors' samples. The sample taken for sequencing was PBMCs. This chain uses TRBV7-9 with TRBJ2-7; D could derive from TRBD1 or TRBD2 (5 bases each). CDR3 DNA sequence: TGTGCCAGCAGCCCGGACACCGACTACGAGCACTACTTC. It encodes CASSPDTDYEHYF.